The sequence of this T cell receptor beta chain was determined in a study of human T cells and chemical hapten exposure. Across the whole study: Variation in per-sample TCR yields came mainly from small pooled library volume differences.

Time point reported: patch test 2, 6 weeks after DPC sensitization. Sample treatment: therapeutic diphenylcyclopropenone sensitization with weekly scalp DPC. TCRdb itself ran the RACE reads through MiXCR, one entry per CDR3 protein. The data contain a few hundred thousand distinct CDR3 sequences, just under 6.5% of them singletons. Sequenced material: whole blood, taken in connection with sensitization to the hapten diphenylcyclopropenone (DPC). The sequence was obtained from a woman between 18 and 30 years old with alopecia areata. Some clones in this sample may be carry-over from other donors' samples.

CDR3: CASSLGQPAHEQYF. As DNA, the CDR3 is TGCGCCAGCAGCTTAGGACAGCCGGCCCACGAGCAGTACTTC. The chain employs TRBV5-1 and TRBJ2-7; TRBD1 is a possible D gene (6 bases). Germline CDR1 reads SGHRS; CDR2 reads YFSETQ. The CDR3 sequence is 14 residues long. V gave up 2 bases and J gave up 5 bases, with 14 bases separating them.